One sample yielded the 21 T cell receptor beta chains listed below, sequenced in a study of T cells after yellow fever vaccination. MiXCR, applied by TCRdb to the 5' RACE reads, yields one record per CDR3 protein. This table has under 550,000 distinct CDR3 sequences, 21% appearing once. The specimen comprised PBMCs, sampled 20 to 25 days after the first yellow fever vaccination. The receptors originated from a man aged 18-30 years who received the YFV17D yellow fever vaccine.

The CDR3 DNA is TGCAGTGCTAGAGACGGCGGCGGGGGTGGCTATGGCTACACCTTC. It is translated as CSARDGGGGGYGYTF. This chain links TRBV20-1 with TRBJ1-2; TRBD1 might be the D (5 bases). The CDR3 sequence is 15 residues long. Trimming took 0 bases from V and 4 from J, leaving 15 bases between them. The germline V gene has CDR1 DFQATT and CDR2 SNEGSKA (reference sequence).

V usage is TRBV28 and J usage is TRBJ2-7; 8 positions agree with TRBD1. The CDR3 spans 12 residues. The V gene end was trimmed by 6 bases and the J gene end by 10 bases; junction bases not matched to a gene: 8. Germline loops: CDR1 MDHEN, CDR2 SYDVKM. In DNA, the CDR3 is TGTGCCAGCAGCCTGGACAGGGAAAGACAGTACGTC. This encodes CASSLDRERQYV.

This chain connects TRBV3-1 to TRBJ2-1, with D perhaps matching TRBD1 or TRBD2 (5 bases each). The V gene lost 0 bases and the J gene lost 0 bases, with 12 bases spanning the gap. The CDR3 is 17 residues long. Germline assignment: CDR1 LGHDT and CDR2 YNNKEL (reference sequence). The CDR3 sequence: CASSQELVGDSYNEQFF. The CDR3 bases are TGTGCCAGCAGCCAAGAATTGGTGGGGGACTCCTACAATGAGCAGTTCTTC.

The table lists this clonotype with a count of one. The chain carries TRBV5-4 and TRBJ2-1, with a possible D match to TRBD1 (5 bases). V dropped 4 bases and J dropped 8 bases, with 19 bases sitting between them. The germline CDR1 and CDR2 sequences are SGHNT and YYREEE (reference sequence). This CDR3 is 15 amino acids long. The DNA for the CDR3 is TGTGCCAGCAGCCCCAGGGCTGTCGTGATCGATGAGCAGTTCTTC. Translating it yields CASSPRAVVIDEQFF.

The chain combines TRBV20-1 with TRBJ2-2; possible D gene TRBD1, 6 bases. V lost 0 bases to trimming and J lost 3 bases, with 8 bases between them. Germline CDR1 is DFQATT and CDR2 is SNEGSKA (reference sequence). This CDR3 is 14 amino acids long. CDR3 in amino acids: CSARDTGYTGELFF. Here the CDR3 DNA reads TGCAGTGCTAGAGATACAGGGTACACCGGGGAGCTGTTTTTT.

The chain joins TRBV19 to TRBJ1-2; no firm D call. CDR1 is LNHDA, CDR2 SQIVND, per germline (reference sequence). The CDR3 runs 12 residues. Between the trimmed V and J ends, which lost 5 bases and 2 bases, there was a span of 6 bases. The CDR3 sequence is CASSEYNYGYTF. The CDR3 nucleotides are TGTGCCAGTAGTGAATACAACTATGGCTACACCTTC.

The CDR3 DNA follows: TGTGCCAGCAGCTTGGTCCGGGGGGGGGCCTACGAGCAGTACTTC. This encodes CASSLVRGGAYEQYF. V is TRBV5-5 and J is TRBJ2-7, with 8 nucleotides matching TRBD2. The CDR3 has 15 residues. Germline values: CDR1 SGHKS, CDR2 YYEKEE (reference sequence). V lost 0 bases to trimming and J lost 2 bases; unmatched junction nucleotides: 4.

The chain is built from TRBV18 and TRBJ2-3; no clear D gene. This CDR3 spans 15 amino acids. In germline, CDR1 is KGHSH, CDR2 LQKENI. Trimming cost V 5 bases and J 0 bases, with 12 bases left between them. CDR3 nucleotide sequence: TGTGCCAGCTCATCGTACACCTCTAGCACAGATACGCAGTATTTT. Translating it yields CASSSYTSSTDTQYF.

The V call is TRBV27, the J call TRBJ1-1; TRBD1 agrees at 9 bases. The CDR3 spans 15 residues. With 5 bases clipped from V and 3 bases from J, the junction kept 7 bases outside the gene matches. CDR1 and CDR2 from the germline V gene are MNHEY and SMNVEV (reference sequence). The CDR3 nucleotides read TGTGCCAGCAGTAACGGACAGGGGTGGGACACTGAAGCTTTCTTT. This encodes CASSNGQGWDTEAFF.

The table lists this clonotype with a count of one. The CDR3 is CSAMTSGGENYEQYV. The CDR3 DNA reads TGCAGTGCAATGACTAGCGGGGGGGAAAACTACGAGCAGTACGTC. The chain employs TRBV20-1 and TRBJ2-7; 14 bases map to TRBD2. Germline CDR1 and CDR2: DFQATT and SNEGSKA (reference sequence). The CDR3 has 15 residues. With 6 bases clipped from V and 3 bases from J, the junction kept 7 bases outside the gene matches.

This clonotype was observed at least ten times. The chain carries TRBV5-1 and TRBJ2-7; no clear D. Germline values: CDR1 SGHRS, CDR2 YFSETQ. The ends were cut back, 4 bases at V and 2 bases at J, with 10 bases in the middle. The CDR3 sequence is 13 residues long. The chain's CDR3 is CASSDGDPYEQYF. The CDR3, as DNA: TGCGCCAGCAGCGACGGAGATCCCTACGAGCAGTACTTC.

The J gene is TRBJ2-1, the V gene TRBV6-6, with D unresolved. The germline V and J ends were trimmed by 5 bases and 10 bases, with 12 bases remaining between them. Germline V gene sequence: CDR1 MNHNY, CDR2 SVGAGI (reference sequence). This CDR3 comprises 12 residues. Here the CDR3 reads CASSQRTREQFF. The CDR3 DNA reads TGTGCCAGCAGTCAAAGGACGAGGGAGCAGTTCTTC.

Only a few counts were recorded for this clonotype. The genes are TRBV7-2 and TRBJ2-1, with D perhaps TRBD2 (6 bases). V lost 1 base to trimming and J lost 12 bases, with 10 bases between them. From germline, CDR1 is SGHTA and CDR2 FQGNSA. CDR3 length equals 12 residues. The CDR3 region has the DNA TGTGCCAGCAGCTTAGAGTTTAGCGGGCAGTTCTTC. Amino acids: CASSLEFSGQFF.

The V gene is TRBV24-1, the J gene TRBJ2-1; D unresolved. The CDR3 is 14 residues long. Trimming removed 5 bases at V and 4 bases at J, with 11 bases between. CDR1 and CDR2 (germline): KGHDR, SFDVKD. CDR3 residues: CATSAGRLYNEQFF. CDR3 DNA sequence: TGTGCCACCAGTGCTGGACGGCTATACAATGAGCAGTTCTTC.

This chain links TRBV5-6 with TRBJ2-2, with 8 bases fitting TRBD2. Germline CDR1 SGHDT, CDR2 YYEEEE. This CDR3 comprises 16 residues. The ends lost 4 bases at V and 4 bases at J; junction bases unmatched: 9. The CDR3 sequence: CASSLGSGGPTGELFF. DNA of the CDR3: TGTGCCAGCAGCCTAGGCAGCGGGGGCCCCACCGGGGAGCTGTTTTTT.

This chain connects TRBV4-3 to TRBJ2-7; D perhaps matches TRBD2 (7 bases). The CDR3 loop spans 18 amino acids. Trimming took off 0 bases at V and 5 bases at J, with 23 bases between the two ends. The germline CDR1 and CDR2 sequences are LGHNA and YSLEER. The CDR3 loop reads CASSQEVAWRGRTNEQYF. Written as DNA, the CDR3 is TGCGCCAGCAGCCAAGAAGTTGCGTGGCGGGGGCGCACCAACGAGCAGTACTTC.

This chain connects TRBV6-5 to TRBJ2-5; D tentatively fits TRBD1 or TRBD2 (5 bases each). Germline V gene data show CDR1 as MNHEY and CDR2 as SVGAGI. The CDR3 has 14 residues. Trimming shortened V by 4 bases and J by 2 bases, and 11 bases separated the two germline ends. CDR3 coding DNA: TGTGCCAGCAGTTTCGGGGCGCTGCAAGAGACCCAGTACTTC. Protein sequence: CASSFGALQETQYF.

This clonotype appeared a few times. The rearrangement uses TRBV7-2 and TRBJ2-1; 8 positions agree with TRBD1. This CDR3 has 17 residues. Germline values: CDR1 SGHTA, CDR2 FQGNSA. With 5 bases clipped from V and 4 bases from J, the junction kept 13 bases outside the gene matches. CDR3 amino acids: CASSQRTGGPWYNEQFF. For the CDR3, the DNA is TGTGCCAGCAGCCAACGAACAGGGGGTCCTTGGTACAATGAGCAGTTCTTC.

This rearrangement joins TRBV4-1 to TRBJ2-7; D is possibly TRBD2 (5 bases). CDR1 and CDR2 (germline): MGHRA, YSYEKL. With 1 base removed from V and 5 bases from J, the gap between germline ends came to 6 bases. The length of the CDR3 is 12 residues. The CDR3 bases are TGCGCCAGCAGCCAAGGAGGGCACGAGCAGTACTTC. It encodes CASSQGGHEQYF.

A few counts support this clonotype. The V call is TRBV6-2 or TRBV6-3, the J call TRBJ2-1; 9 nucleotides agree with TRBD2. Unmatched junction bases numbered 14, after V lost 6 bases and J lost 8 bases. There are 16 residues in the CDR3. Per germline, CDR1 MNHEY and CDR2 SVGEGT. The CDR3 DNA reads as TGTGCCAGCAGCCCACTCAGGACTAGCGAAACCCATGAGCAGTTCTTC. Protein: CASSPLRTSETHEQFF.

This clonotype has a handful of counts. The rearrangement joins TRBV4-1 to TRBJ1-4, with 12 bases aligning to TRBD1. The V gene end was trimmed by 4 bases and the J gene end by 6 bases; junction bases not matched to a gene: 3. CDR1 and CDR2 from the germline V gene are MGHRA and YSYEKL. The CDR3 is 15 residues long. The chain's CDR3 is CASSPGQGADEKLFF. The CDR3 coding sequence is TGCGCCAGCAGCCCGGGACAGGGGGCGGATGAAAAACTGTTTTTT.